Presented here are 30 T cell receptor beta chains from one specimen sequenced in a study of identical twins. One entry per CDR3 protein, called by TCRdb with MiXCR from the 5' RACE reads. The sample shows approximately 490,000 distinct CDR3 sequences, 20% to 25% of them seen only once. This same sample was also taken into another study, of yellow fever vaccine responses in identical twins.

Material for sequencing was CD4+ T cells sorted from blood. The receptor source for this set is a woman younger than 30 in good health.

This clonotype was recorded a few times. V is TRBV6-5 and J is TRBJ2-1; 7 positions match TRBD2. Per germline, CDR1 MNHEY and CDR2 SVGAGI. The CDR3 sequence is 15 residues long. V was clipped by 2 bases and J by 7 bases; unmatched bases: 8. DNA for the CDR3: TGTGCCAGCAGTTACGGGGAGGGCGGTTGGAATGAGCAGTTCTTC. Its protein product is CASSYGEGGWNEQFF.

The chain carries TRBV12-3 or TRBV12-4 and TRBJ2-7, with a weak D call TRBD1 (6 bases). CDR3 size: 13 residues. V shed 2 bases and J shed 5 bases, with 10 bases lying between them. CDR3 bases: TGTGCCAGCAGTTTAAGACAGGCGAACGAGCAGTACTTC. Amino acid sequence: CASSLRQANEQYF.

V gene TRBV4-1 combines with J gene TRBJ1-5, with D unclear. From germline, CDR1 is MGHRA and CDR2 YSYEKL. Trimming pared 1 base from V and 0 bases from J, leaving 10 bases between. This CDR3 comprises 16 residues. This CDR3 is CASSQGLIHSNQPQHF. The CDR3 DNA reads as TGCGCCAGCAGCCAAGGGTTAATACATAGCAATCAGCCCCAGCATTTT.

The chain links TRBV2 to TRBJ2-5; tentatively, D is TRBD2 (6 bases). V was cut by 5 bases and J by 9 bases, with 19 bases left in between. CDR1 SNHLY and CDR2 FYNNEI come from the germline V gene. The CDR3 totals 14 residues. DNA of the CDR3: TGTGCCAGCAGTAATGGGGACTTCCCCACGGCCCAGTACTTC. It specifies CASSNGDFPTAQYF.

The V call is TRBV11-2, the J call TRBJ2-7; D gene uncertain. This CDR3 comprises 15 residues. In germline, CDR1 is SGHAT, CDR2 FQNNGV. Trimming pared 1 base from V and 2 bases from J, leaving 12 bases between. The CDR3, as DNA: TGTGCCAGCAGCTTAGGAGTTTGGGGAACCTACGAGCAGTACTTC. This sequence encodes CASSLGVWGTYEQYF.

J is TRBJ1-5 and V is TRBV18; perhaps TRBD1 as D (6 bases). The CDR3 covers 14 residues. The V gene's germline CDR1 is KGHSH and CDR2 LQKENI. Trimming removed 6 bases from V and 5 bases from J, with 14 bases in between. CDR3 sequence: CASSKQGHDQPQHF. CDR3 bases: TGTGCCAGCTCCAAACAGGGACATGATCAGCCCCAGCATTTT.

Turning to this clonotype: At one of its ends the junction is not consistent with the germline gene, which may arise from a read error. The gene calls are TRBV12-3 or TRBV12-4 and TRBJ2-7; 7 positions match TRBD1. This CDR3 spans 16 amino acids. The CDR3 loop is CASRLEGQGVTYEQYF. The CDR3 DNA is TGTGCCAGCAGATTAGAGGGGCAGGGGGTTACCTACGAGCAGTACTTC.

The chain couples TRBV7-9 to TRBJ2-1; 7 bases agree with TRBD1. Looked up from germline, CDR1 is SEHNR and CDR2 is FQNEAQ (reference sequence). V lost 5 bases and J lost 2; bases outside the gene matches: 12. This CDR3 is 17 amino acids long. The CDR3 region has the DNA TGTGCCAGCAGCGCTTGGGTAACAGGGGTCACCTACAATGAGCAGTTCTTC. This encodes CASSAWVTGVTYNEQFF.

The chain joins TRBV12-3 or TRBV12-4 to TRBJ1-6, with 7 bases fitting TRBD1. Germline trimming cut 3 bases from V and 7 bases from J; bases unmatched to any gene: 3. This CDR3 is 14 amino acids long. This chain's CDR3 is CASSFRGVNSPLHF. The CDR3 coding sequence is TGTGCCAGCAGTTTCAGGGGGGTGAATTCACCCCTCCACTTT.

This clonotype was observed a handful of times. The CDR3 nucleotides read TGTGCCAGCAGCTTAGTGTCTGGGGACAGGGTATACGAGCAGTACTTC. This translates into CASSLVSGDRVYEQYF. The chain uses TRBV7-9 and TRBJ2-7, with 9 bases lining up with TRBD1. The CDR3 has 16 residues. Germline assignment: CDR1 SEHNR and CDR2 FQNEAQ (reference sequence). Germline trimming cut 1 base from V and 4 bases from J; bases unmatched to any gene: 8. Full variable domain (remainder filled in from reference TRBV7-9 and TRBJ2-7): DTGVSQNPRHKITKRGQNVTFRCDPISEHNRLYWYRQTLGQGPEFLTYFQNEAQLEKSRLLSDRFSAERPKGSFSTLEIQRTEQGDSAMYLCASSLVSGDRVYEQYFGPGTRLTVT.

The chain couples TRBV7-6 to TRBJ2-3; D tentatively fits TRBD1 or TRBD2 (6 bases each). CDR3 length equals 15 residues. V was shortened by 5 bases and J by 0 bases, with 12 bases between the two germline ends. Germline V lookup: CDR1 SGHVS, CDR2 FNYEAQ. CDR3: CASSLQGTSTDTQYF. As DNA, the CDR3 is TGTGCCAGCAGCCTGCAGGGGACTAGCACAGATACGCAGTATTTT.

This clonotype occurred a few times. This sequence joins TRBV20-1 and TRBJ1-2; D perhaps matches TRBD1 (5 bases). Looked up from germline, CDR1 is DFQATT and CDR2 is SNEGSKA (reference sequence). V lost 4 bases and J lost 1, with 13 bases in between. This CDR3 has 14 residues. The CDR3 nucleotides are TGCAGTGCTACAACTCCGGACAATAACTATGGCTACACCTTC. The encoded protein is CSATTPDNNYGYTF.

Many counts were recorded for this clonotype. The chain carries TRBV12-3 or TRBV12-4 and TRBJ2-5, with 8 bases matching TRBD2. The CDR3 sequence is 15 residues long. Losses at the gene ends were 6 bases for V and 4 bases for J; bases not matched to a gene: 10. CDR3 protein: CASSLRSGGLETQYF. DNA for the CDR3: TGTGCCAGCAGCCTGCGGAGCGGGGGACTAGAGACCCAGTACTTC.

This chain links TRBV29-1 with TRBJ2-5, with unresolved D. This CDR3 is built from 11 residues. Trimming stripped 2 bases from V and 5 bases from J, with 6 bases between. Germline CDR1 SQVTM, CDR2 ANQGSEA. This CDR3 is CSVESLETQYF. In DNA form, the CDR3 reads TGCAGCGTTGAATCGCTGGAGACCCAGTACTTC.

The genes are TRBV5-6 and TRBJ2-3, with a possible D match to TRBD2 (5 bases). The CDR3 covers 17 residues. Trimming shortened V by 5 bases and J by 3 bases, and 22 bases separated the two germline ends. Germline CDR1 is SGHDT and CDR2 is YYEEEE. The CDR3 reads CASSPREGPTRTDTQYF. The CDR3 coding sequence is TGTGCCAGCAGTCCGAGGGAAGGGCCTACAAGAACAGATACGCAGTATTTT. The full variable domain, rest sourced from reference TRBV5-6 and TRBJ2-3, is DAGVTQSPTHLIKTRGQQVTLRCSPKSGHDTVSWYQQALGQGPQFIFQYYEEEERQRGNFPDRFSGHQFPNYSSELNVNALLLGDSALYLCASSPREGPTRTDTQYFGPGTRLTVL.

This clonotype was seen just once. The genes are TRBV6-1 and TRBJ1-5, with no clear D. The CDR3 has 13 residues. Trimming removed 6 bases at V and 9 bases at J, with 15 bases between. The germline V gene encodes CDR1 MNHNS and CDR2 SASEGT. CDR3 DNA sequence: TGTGCCAGCAGAGTGACATGGCTATGGCCCCAGCATTTT. It is translated as CASRVTWLWPQHF.

V usage is TRBV12-3 or TRBV12-4 and J usage is TRBJ1-1; TRBD1 might be the D (5 bases). There are 13 residues in the CDR3. V lost 7 bases and J 7 bases, leaving 16 bases between the germline ends. In DNA, the CDR3 is TGTGCCAGCACCTCGGGGGGGTCGAGTGAAGCTTTCTTT. Translating it yields CASTSGGSSEAFF.

The chain joins TRBV28 to TRBJ2-7; D is unclear. This CDR3 comprises 13 residues. Trimming left V 3 bases short and J 7 bases short, with 13 bases between. The germline gives CDR1 MDHEN, CDR2 SYDVKM. This CDR3 reads CASSFNNDGEQYF. The DNA of the CDR3 is TGTGCCAGCAGTTTTAACAATGACGGGGAGCAGTACTTC. Full variable domain (outside the CDR3, taken from reference TRBV28 and TRBJ2-7): DVKVTQSSRYLVKRTGEKVFLECVQDMDHENMFWYRQDPGLGLRLIYFSYDVKMKEKGDIPEGYSVSREKKERFSLILESASTNQTSMYLCASSFNNDGEQYFGPGTRLTVT.

This clonotype was counted a few times. This chain uses TRBV6-1 with TRBJ2-3; no clear D gene. The ends were cut back, 0 bases at V and 7 bases at J, with 17 bases in the middle. Germline CDR1 MNHNS, CDR2 SASEGT. This CDR3 is 16 amino acids long. The CDR3 loop reads CASSEAGLLSVNTQYF. The CDR3 nucleotides are TGTGCCAGCAGTGAAGCTGGGCTTCTCTCCGTAAATACGCAGTATTTT.

This clonotype was found once. The genes are TRBV29-1 and TRBJ2-1; 10 bases are shared with TRBD1. Germline V gives CDR1 SQVTM, CDR2 ANQGSEA. The CDR3 sequence is 15 residues long. V was clipped by 4 bases and J by 8 bases; unmatched bases: 11. The CDR3 DNA is TGCAGCGTTGTTGGGGACAGGGGACGGTGGGATGAGCAGTTCTTC. This gives the protein CSVVGDRGRWDEQFF.

This clonotype was recorded many times. V is TRBV5-1 and J is TRBJ2-1; 12 nucleotides align to TRBD2. Germline CDR1 is SGHRS and CDR2 is YFSETQ. The CDR3 has 15 residues. V lost 4 bases, J lost 6 bases, and 5 bases stayed unmatched. DNA for the CDR3: TGCGCCAGCAGCCTTCTAGCGGGGGGGATCAATGAGCAGTTCTTC. This sequence encodes CASSLLAGGINEQFF.

The chain couples TRBV7-3 to TRBJ2-5; 15 bases line up with TRBD2. Germline CDR1 reads SGHTA; CDR2 reads FQGTGA. The CDR3 consists of 18 residues. V lost 2 bases, J lost 5 bases, and 9 bases stayed unmatched. CDR3: CASSLQPGLAGGKETQYF. CDR3 nucleotides: TGTGCCAGCAGCTTACAGCCGGGACTAGCGGGAGGAAAGGAGACCCAGTACTTC.

The chain recombines TRBV19 with TRBJ2-1; a weak D match, TRBD2 (6 bases). Trimming stripped 9 bases from V and 0 bases from J, with 15 bases between. Germline-derived CDR1 and CDR2 are LNHDA and SQIVND (reference sequence). The CDR3 is 15 residues long. The CDR3 here is CASRLGLSSYNEQFF. The CDR3 bases are TGTGCCAGCCGTCTAGGACTAAGCTCCTACAATGAGCAGTTCTTC.

The rearrangement uses TRBV5-1 and TRBJ1-2; maybe TRBD1 (5 bases). CDR1 is SGHRS, CDR2 YFSETQ, per germline. The CDR3 spans 13 residues. The V gene lost 1 base and the J gene lost 6 bases, with 10 bases spanning the gap. CDR3 sequence reads: CASSLRPRDGYTF. In DNA, the CDR3 is TGCGCCAGCAGCTTGAGGCCCAGGGATGGCTACACCTTC.

The rearrangement uses TRBV5-1 and TRBJ2-7, with D perhaps being TRBD1 or TRBD2 (5 bases each). This CDR3 spans 17 amino acids. Trimming removed 3 bases from V and 3 bases from J, with 22 bases in between. Germline lookup yields CDR1 SGHRS and CDR2 YFSETQ. CDR3 sequence: CASSSPKEPGPSYEQYF. CDR3 nucleotide sequence: TGCGCCAGCAGCTCCCCGAAAGAACCGGGACCCAGCTACGAGCAGTACTTC.

In this sample, this clonotype turned up a few times. The J gene is TRBJ2-3, the V gene TRBV4-2; 11 bases map to TRBD2. This CDR3 spans 17 amino acids. In germline, CDR1 is LGHNA, CDR2 YNFKEQ. With 0 bases clipped from V and 4 bases from J, the junction kept 6 bases outside the gene matches. DNA for the CDR3: TGTGCCAGCAGCCAAGAGGGGACTAGCGGTGGTGCAGATACGCAGTATTTT. As protein: CASSQEGTSGGADTQYF.

The V gene is TRBV25-1, the J gene TRBJ2-2; D remains ambiguous. The CDR3 totals 19 residues. From germline, CDR1 is MGHDK and CDR2 SYGVNS. Trimming left V 8 bases short and J 2 bases short, with 27 bases between. The CDR3 spells CASEPPFPGENDNTGELFF. In DNA, the CDR3 is TGTGCCAGCGAACCTCCCTTCCCTGGCGAAAACGATAACACCGGGGAGCTGTTTTTT.

The rearrangement uses TRBV9 and TRBJ2-2; the D gene is possibly TRBD1 (6 bases). The CDR3 is 17 residues long. From germline, CDR1 is SGDLS and CDR2 YYNGEE. Trimming shortened V by 0 bases and J by 0 bases, and 12 bases separated the two germline ends. The CDR3 protein is CASSVGWGQTNTGELFF. The CDR3 coding sequence is TGTGCCAGCAGCGTAGGATGGGGGCAAACGAACACCGGGGAGCTGTTTTTT.

The rearrangement uses TRBV10-3 and TRBJ2-1; D remains unclear. The CDR3 consists of 17 residues. V was cut by 6 bases and J by 0 bases, with 18 bases left in between. Germline V gives CDR1 ENHRY, CDR2 SYGVKD. CDR3 DNA sequence: TGTGCCATCAGGGGCCACCTACGGCAAAGCTCCTACAATGAGCAGTTCTTC. Amino acid sequence: CAIRGHLRQSSYNEQFF.

The table lists this clonotype with a few counts. This chain links TRBV6-1 with TRBJ2-2; possibly TRBD1 or TRBD2 for D (5 bases each). The CDR3 is made up of 14 amino acids. Between the trimmed V and J ends, which lost 8 bases and 5 bases, there was a span of 15 bases. The germline V gene has CDR1 MNHNS and CDR2 SASEGT. CDR3 coding DNA: TGTGCCAGCCGACCGAGGGGTGGAACCGGGGAGCTGTTTTTT. Translating it yields CASRPRGGTGELFF.